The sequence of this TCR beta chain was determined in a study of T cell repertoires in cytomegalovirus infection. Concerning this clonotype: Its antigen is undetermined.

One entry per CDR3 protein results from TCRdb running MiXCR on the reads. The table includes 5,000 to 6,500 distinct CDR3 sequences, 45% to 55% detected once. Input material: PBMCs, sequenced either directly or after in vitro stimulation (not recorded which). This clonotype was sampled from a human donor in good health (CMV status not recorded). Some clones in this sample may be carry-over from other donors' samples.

The CDR3 loop reads CASRSGTGPSNYGYTF. Here the CDR3 DNA reads TGTGCCAGCAGGTCCGGGACAGGCCCTTCTAACTATGGCTACACCTTC. The genes are TRBV7-6 and TRBJ1-2; TRBD1 aligns across 8 bases. This CDR3 has 16 residues. In germline, CDR1 is SGHVS, CDR2 FNYEAQ. V was clipped by 6 bases and J by 0 bases; unmatched bases: 9.